Presented here are 31 T cell receptor beta chains from one specimen sequenced in a study of control samples from healthy donors and cancer patients. The protocol was immunoSEQ multiplex PCR, while the TCRdb copy is restricted to in-frame clones and leaves out a portion. The sample lists 150,000 to 200,000 clones; around 90% were seen once. The sample consisted of blood. The source is a man aged 25-45 years in good health.

The rearrangement uses TRBV10-3 and TRBJ1-5; TRBD1 matches 11 bases. Looked up from germline, CDR1 is ENHRY and CDR2 is SYGVKD. Unmatched junction bases numbered 4, after V lost 10 bases and J lost 5 bases. This CDR3 is 13 amino acids long. The CDR3 is CATTGQGDQPQHF. In nucleotides, the CDR3 is TGTGCCACAACGGGACAGGGGGATCAGCCCCAGCATTTT.

The rearrangement links TRBV6-5 to TRBJ1-5; no firm D call. The CDR3 runs to 13 residues. Germline V CDR1 and CDR2: MNHEY, SVGAGI. Trimming left V 8 bases short and J 1 base short, with 9 bases between. The chain's CDR3 is CASGPRSNQPQHF. The CDR3 DNA reads TGTGCCAGCGGACCCCGGAGCAATCAGCCCCAGCATTTT.

The chain links TRBV28 to TRBJ1-2; TRBD1 matches at 7 bases. V was pared by 5 bases and J by 4 bases, with 10 bases of the junction left unmatched. CDR1 MDHEN and CDR2 SYDVKM come from the germline V gene. The CDR3 contains 15 residues. The CDR3 spells CASSQQGRTFYGYTF. The CDR3 coding sequence is TGTGCCAGCAGTCAACAGGGGAGAACATTCTATGGCTACACCTTC.

This chain links TRBV4-3 with TRBJ2-7, with 7 positions matching TRBD2. This CDR3 is built from 15 residues. The germline V gene encodes CDR1 LGHNA and CDR2 YSLEER. The trim removed 0 bases at V and 4 bases at J, leaving 6 bases unmatched. CDR3 nucleotides: TGCGCCAGCAGCCAAGATGTGGGGGAGGGTTACGAGCAGTACTTC. This gives the protein CASSQDVGEGYEQYF.

The sample holds one count of this clone. The J gene is TRBJ1-3, the V gene TRBV12-3 or TRBV12-4; D unclear. The length of the CDR3 is 12 residues. Between the trimmed V and J ends, which lost 8 bases and 0 bases, there was a span of 5 bases. The CDR3 region is CASETSGNTIYF. The CDR3 DNA reads as TGTGCCAGCGAGACCTCTGGAAACACCATATATTTT.

The V gene is TRBV25-1, the J gene TRBJ1-1, with a tentative D call TRBD1 (5 bases). Per germline, CDR1 MGHDK and CDR2 SYGVNS. This CDR3 region has 16 residues. V dropped 2 bases and J dropped 6 bases, with 19 bases sitting between them. The CDR3 loop reads CASSEGQGRGTAEAFF. The CDR3 DNA is TGTGCCAGCAGTGAAGGGCAGGGTAGAGGTACGGCTGAAGCTTTCTTT.

The rearrangement links TRBV21-1 to TRBJ1-6. TRBV21-1 is described as a pseudogene. The CDR3 is 14 amino acids. CDR3 residues: CASTVGGDDSPLHF. The CDR3 DNA follows: TGTGCCAGCACCGTTGGGGGGGACGATTCACCCCTCCACTTT.

This CDR3 reads CASSPNPGQGQPQHF. The CDR3 region has the DNA TGTGCCAGCAGTCCCAACCCGGGACAGGGGCAGCCCCAGCATTTT. V is TRBV6-5 and J is TRBJ1-5; 10 nucleotides align to TRBD1. In germline, CDR1 is MNHEY, CDR2 SVGAGI. This CDR3 region has 15 residues. The trim removed 5 bases at V and 7 bases at J, leaving 8 bases unmatched.

V and J are TRBV15 and TRBJ2-7; 7 bases map to TRBD2. This CDR3 comprises 15 residues. CDR1 is LNHNV, CDR2 YYDKDF, per germline (reference sequence). V lost 0 bases, J lost 6 bases, and 8 bases stayed unmatched. The CDR3, as DNA: TGTGCCACCAGCAGAGATCCAGCGGGACCTGGCGAGCAGTACTTC. Protein sequence: CATSRDPAGPGEQYF.

The V call is TRBV12-3 or TRBV12-4, the J call TRBJ1-2; 7 bases are a match to TRBD1. Germline trimming cut 6 bases from V and 2 bases from J; bases unmatched to any gene: 3. This CDR3 is 13 amino acids long. The chain's CDR3 is CASRPQGNYGYTF. The CDR3 bases are TGTGCCAGCAGACCACAGGGGAACTATGGCTACACCTTC.

The V call is TRBV7-9, the J call TRBJ2-3, with a possible D match to TRBD2 (6 bases). Germline values: CDR1 SEHNR, CDR2 FQNEAQ (reference sequence). V was cut by 3 bases and J by 14 bases, with 18 bases left in between. The CDR3 totals 13 residues. The chain's CDR3 is CASSFLHENGGYF. Written as DNA, the CDR3 is TGTGCCAGCAGCTTCCTCCATGAAAACGGGGGGTATTTT.

The rearrangement links TRBV7-8 to TRBJ2-7; 7 nucleotides match TRBD2. J was trimmed by 4 bases and V by 5 bases; bases with no gene match: 11. The CDR3 has 15 amino acids. Germline V gene sequence: CDR1 SGHVS, CDR2 FQNEAQ. The CDR3 DNA follows: TGTGCCAGCAGCAAACCGGGGGGAGGGCAATACGAGCAGTACTTC. Its translation is CASSKPGGGQYEQYF.

This chain links TRBV18 with TRBJ1-1; the D gene is possibly TRBD1 (5 bases). The CDR3 covers 14 residues. Trimming stripped 1 base from V and 4 bases from J, with 10 bases between. Germline CDR1 reads KGHSH; CDR2 reads LQKENI. The CDR3 coding sequence is TGTGCCAGCTCACCACTGAACGGGGGCACTGAAGCTTTCTTT. It is translated as CASSPLNGGTEAFF.

The chain employs TRBV12-3 or TRBV12-4 and TRBJ1-6, with D uncertain. There are 13 residues in the CDR3. Trimming took 3 bases from V and 7 from J, leaving 7 bases between them. CDR3: CASSFSGNSPLHF. CDR3 nucleotide sequence: TGTGCCAGCAGTTTCAGTGGGAATTCACCCCTCCACTTT.

As to this clone: Other DNA sequences in this specimen translate into the identical CDR3. This chain links TRBV5-1 with TRBJ2-1, with a tentative D call TRBD2 (5 bases). Germline assignment: CDR1 SGHRS and CDR2 YFSETQ. CDR3 length: 15 residues. V lost 0 bases, J lost 1 base, and 8 bases lay in between. The CDR3 nucleotides are TGCGCCAGCAGCTTGGGCGGCGGGTCCTACAATGAGCAGTTCTTC. This encodes CASSLGGGSYNEQFF. Together with reference TRBV5-1 and TRBJ2-1, the CDR3 gives the full variable domain: KAGVTQTPRYLIKTRGQQVTLSCSPISGHRSVSWYQQTPGQGLQFLFEYFSETQRNKGNFPGRFSGRQFSNSRSEMNVSTLELGDSALYLCASSLGGGSYNEQFFGPGTRLTVL.

This chain uses TRBV28 with TRBJ1-6; maybe TRBD1 (6 bases). In germline, CDR1 is MDHEN, CDR2 SYDVKM. The CDR3 is 15 residues long. V was pared by 6 bases and J by 7 bases, with 16 bases between. The CDR3 sequence is CASRGGHGRNSPLHF. In DNA, the CDR3 is TGTGCCAGCAGGGGGGGGCACGGGCGCAATTCACCCCTCCACTTT.

The chain employs TRBV14 and TRBJ2-2; D unclear. Trimming took off 2 bases at V and 7 bases at J, with 11 bases between the two ends. The CDR3 loop spans 14 amino acids. Per the germline V gene, CDR1 is SGHDN and CDR2 is FVKESK. The CDR3 bases are TGTGCCAGCAGCCAATCAGAACACTTCGGGGAGCTGTTTTTT. It yields the protein CASSQSEHFGELFF.

The genes are TRBV7-3 and TRBJ1-1; the D is unclear. The CDR3 sequence is 13 residues long. CDR1 is SGHTA, CDR2 FQGTGA, per germline. Trimming pared 5 bases from V and 4 bases from J, leaving 11 bases between. CDR3 sequence reads: CASSKWAGTEAFF. The CDR3, as DNA: TGTGCCAGCAGCAAATGGGCGGGCACTGAAGCTTTCTTT. Supplemented by reference TRBV7-3 and TRBJ1-1, the full variable domain reads GAGVSQTPSNKVTEKGKYVELRCDPISGHTALYWYRQSLGQGPEFLIYFQGTGAADDSGLPNDRFFAVRPEGSVSTLKIQRTERGDSAVYLCASSKWAGTEAFFGQGTRLTVV.

V is TRBV28 and J is TRBJ1-5, with D possibly TRBD1 on 5 matching bases. The V gene lost 10 bases and the J gene lost 2 bases, with 21 bases spanning the gap. From germline, CDR1 is MDHEN and CDR2 SYDVKM. The CDR3 totals 16 residues. The CDR3 is CATPRNIAGRNQPQHF. The CDR3 nucleotides read TGTGCCACCCCGAGAAATATAGCGGGGCGCAATCAGCCCCAGCATTTT.

This clone was picked up a small number of times. The gene calls are TRBV9 and TRBJ2-1, with D perhaps TRBD1 or TRBD2 (5 bases each). CDR1 SGDLS and CDR2 YYNGEE come from the germline V gene. The CDR3 contains 16 residues. The V gene lost 0 bases and the J gene lost 3 bases, with 13 bases spanning the gap. CDR3 DNA sequence: TGTGCCAGCAGCGTAGTAGGGACCCAAAGCTACAATGAGCAGTTCTTC. Amino acid sequence: CASSVVGTQSYNEQFF.

The J gene is TRBJ2-3, the V gene TRBV19; the D is unclear. In germline, CDR1 is LNHDA, CDR2 SQIVND (reference sequence). This CDR3 region has 14 residues. Trimming shortened V by 0 bases and J by 1 base, and 5 bases separated the two germline ends. DNA of the CDR3: TGTGCCAGTAGTATAGAGGGTCGCACAGATACGCAGTATTTT. It specifies CASSIEGRTDTQYF.

The gene calls are TRBV2 and TRBJ1-6, with a possible D match to TRBD1 (5 bases). The germline V gene has CDR1 SNHLY and CDR2 FYNNEI. The CDR3 is 17 amino acids. Between the trimmed V and J ends, which lost 6 bases and 5 bases, there was a span of 20 bases. The chain's CDR3 is CASSETDMTANNSPLHF. CDR3 nucleotides: TGTGCCAGCAGCGAGACGGACATGACAGCAAATAATTCACCCCTCCACTTT.

The V and J genes are TRBV5-6 and TRBJ2-3; no definite D call. The ends were cut back, 0 bases at V and 0 bases at J, with 14 bases in the middle. This CDR3 spans 17 amino acids. Germline V gene sequence: CDR1 SGHDT, CDR2 YYEEEE. The chain's CDR3 is CASSLGGVSPSTDTQYF. CDR3 in DNA: TGTGCCAGCAGCTTGGGTGGTGTCAGCCCAAGCACAGATACGCAGTATTTT.

Remarks on this clone: An end of the junction differs from the germline gene, which may be a read error. The CDR3 reads CATSDHRTSYYDEQFF. The CDR3 bases are TGTGCCACCAGTGATCATCGGACTAGCTACTACGATGAGCAGTTCTTC. The rearrangement uses TRBV24-1 and TRBJ2-1, with 8 bases identical to TRBD2. Germline loops: CDR1 KGHDR, CDR2 SFDVKD. This CDR3 is 16 amino acids long.

J is TRBJ1-2 and V is TRBV30; D is ambiguous. Germline V gives CDR1 GTSNPN, CDR2 SVGIG (reference sequence). This CDR3 has 15 residues. V gave up 0 bases and J gave up 5 bases, with 16 bases separating them. The CDR3 DNA reads TGTGCCTGGAGTGTAGATATGGGTGCAGTGTATGGCTACACCTTC. This gives the protein CAWSVDMGAVYGYTF.

J is TRBJ2-2 and V is TRBV5-1; TRBD2 is a possible D gene (5 bases). V was shortened by 0 bases and J by 8 bases, with 8 bases between the two germline ends. CDR1 and CDR2 (germline): SGHRS, YFSETQ. The CDR3 spans 13 residues. CDR3 residues: CASSLGGSGELFF. CDR3 sequence (DNA): TGCGCCAGCAGCTTGGGCGGGTCAGGGGAGCTGTTTTTT.

This chain uses TRBV27 with TRBJ2-1; D possibly corresponds to TRBD2 (6 bases). Between the trimmed V and J ends, which lost 5 bases and 2 bases, there was a span of 13 bases. The CDR3 runs to 15 residues. Germline loops: CDR1 MNHEY, CDR2 SMNVEV (reference sequence). The CDR3 coding sequence is TGTGCCAGCAGTCCAACGGGAGAAGCCTACAATGAGCAGTTCTTC. Translated, it gives CASSPTGEAYNEQFF.

The chain combines TRBV6-4 with TRBJ2-1; 7 positions match TRBD2. This CDR3 has 11 amino acids. Per germline, CDR1 MRHNA and CDR2 SNTAGT. After removal of 7 bases from V and 9 bases from J, the junction contained 3 bases not matched to a gene. CDR3 bases: TGTGCCAGCACCTCGGGGGGTGAGCAGTTCTTC. The encoded protein is CASTSGGEQFF.

The DNA for the CDR3 is TGTGCCAGCAGTTTCCCAGGGCGGGGCACTGAAGCTTTCTTT. It is translated as CASSFPGRGTEAFF. This chain uses TRBV28 with TRBJ1-1; tentative D call: TRBD1 (5 bases). Germline CDR1 reads MDHEN; CDR2 reads SYDVKM. This CDR3 is built from 14 residues. V lost 3 bases and J lost 4, with 12 bases in between.

This clone turned up a few times. V usage is TRBV18 and J usage is TRBJ2-3; D remains unclear. Germline loops: CDR1 KGHSH, CDR2 LQKENI. The CDR3 contains 11 residues. Trimming pared 3 bases from V and 3 bases from J, leaving 1 base between. CDR3 sequence: CASSPTDTQYF. The CDR3 DNA is TGTGCCAGCTCACCGACAGATACGCAGTATTTT.

The chain couples TRBV5-1 to TRBJ1-6, with D hard to call. The CDR3 is made up of 13 amino acids. CDR1 SGHRS and CDR2 YFSETQ come from the germline V gene. Trimming took off 4 bases at V and 1 base at J, with 3 bases between the two ends. The chain's CDR3 is CASSLSYNSPLHF. CDR3 in DNA: TGCGCCAGCAGCCTGTCCTATAATTCACCCCTCCACTTT.